A single sample is the source of the 12 T cell receptor beta chains below, sequenced in a study of blood T cells in healthy people across ages (dated by TCRdb to the mid-2010s). Library preparation employed 5' RACE. Sequencing instrument: Illumina HiSeq 2500. A second PCR of roughly 7 to 11 cycles was run with a J-beta primer mix and a sample-barcoded 5' primer. TCRdb reanalyzed the raw reads on its own, using fastp at Q25 for trimming and MiXCR for clone calling, and kept in-frame beta chains. A single entry per CDR3 protein holds the most common genes and DNA from its merged rows. For this sample there are around 1.7 million distinct CDR3 sequences; roughly 28% appear just once. Roughly 8.2% of the sample belongs to the ten largest clones. What was sequenced was blood. The receptors stem from a woman under 40 in good health.

Here the CDR3 DNA reads TGTGCCTCCGGAGGCTCTGAAGCTTTCTTT. Its protein is CASGGSEAFF. The chain combines TRBV19 with TRBJ1-1; the D is unclear. Trimming removed 11 bases at V and 6 bases at J, with 10 bases between. CDR3 size: 10 residues. Germline CDR1 LNHDA, CDR2 SQIVND (reference sequence).

The V and J genes are TRBV13 and TRBJ2-6; D gene uncertain. This CDR3 spans 19 amino acids. The V gene lost 2 bases and the J gene lost 2 bases, with 19 bases spanning the gap. CDR1 and CDR2 from the germline V gene are PRHDT and FYEKMQ (reference sequence). This CDR3 is CASSLSKLRVLAGANVLTF. In nucleotides, the CDR3 is TGTGCCAGCAGCTTATCGAAATTAAGGGTTTTAGCTGGGGCCAACGTCCTGACTTTC.

The V gene is TRBV7-2, the J gene TRBJ2-3, with 10 bases identical to TRBD2. CDR1 is SGHTA and CDR2 is FQGNSA in the germline V gene. The CDR3 covers 14 residues. Trimming removed 5 bases from V and 7 bases from J; junction bases left unmatched: 6. CDR3 coding DNA: TGTGCCAGCAGCCAGCGGGGGGGTGGGAATACGCAGTATTTT. It specifies CASSQRGGGNTQYF.

This clonotype was observed at least ten times. The rearrangement joins TRBV7-9 to TRBJ2-7, with D perhaps matching TRBD1 (6 bases). CDR1 is SEHNR and CDR2 is FQNEAQ in the germline V gene (reference sequence). The CDR3 has 16 amino acids. V shed 1 base and J shed 2 bases, with 15 bases lying between them. The CDR3 nucleotides are TGTGCCAGCAGCTTAGGGCGGCAGGGGTCCCCCTACGAGCAGTACTTC. It yields the protein CASSLGRQGSPYEQYF.

This clonotype was found a few times. The chain recombines TRBV24-1 with TRBJ2-5, with 14 bases that match TRBD2. CDR1 KGHDR and CDR2 SFDVKD come from the germline V gene. J was trimmed by 5 bases and V by 0 bases; bases with no gene match: 13. The CDR3 spans 20 residues. The CDR3 loop reads CATSDLSFGTSGSEAETQYF. Written as DNA, the CDR3 is TGTGCCACCAGTGATTTGAGTTTCGGGACTAGCGGGAGTGAGGCGGAGACCCAGTACTTC.

In this sample, this clonotype turned up many times. The V and J genes are TRBV25-1 and TRBJ2-7, with D possibly TRBD1 on 5 matching bases. Deletions cut 5 bases from V and 0 bases from J, with 11 bases between. CDR1 and CDR2 (germline): MGHDK, SYGVNS. The CDR3 consists of 14 residues. CDR3 coding DNA: TGTGCCAGCAGTAAGACAGATCTCTCCTACGAGCAGTACTTC. Protein product: CASSKTDLSYEQYF.

This clonotype turned up a few times. The chain carries TRBV7-9 and TRBJ2-3; D tentatively reads TRBD1 or TRBD2 (5 bases each). The CDR3 contains 16 residues. Germline lookup yields CDR1 SEHNR and CDR2 FQNEAQ (reference sequence). The V gene lost 4 bases and the J gene lost 1 base, with 15 bases spanning the gap. The CDR3 reads CASSSPGRRGTDTQYF. CDR3 in DNA: TGTGCCAGCAGCTCCCCGGGGCGTCGCGGCACAGATACGCAGTATTTT.

On this clonotype itself: It may be a read error: a sequence one base away is much more abundant. This sequence joins TRBV12-5 and TRBJ2-7; D might be TRBD1 (6 bases). CDR3 size: 14 residues. V gave up 8 bases and J gave up 6 bases, with 20 bases separating them. The germline V gene encodes CDR1 LGHNT and CDR2 FRNRAP. CDR3: CASTVSTGTSEQYF. In DNA, the CDR3 is TGTGCTAGTACGGTCTCCACAGGGACGAGCGAGCAGTACTTC.

This clonotype has at least ten counts. The gene calls are TRBV9 and TRBJ2-5, with TRBD2 as a possible D gene (6 bases). The CDR3 length is 13 residues. Germline assignment: CDR1 SGDLS and CDR2 YYNGEE. V was shortened by 7 bases and J by 2 bases, with 12 bases between the two germline ends. CDR3 DNA: TGTGCCAGCGGGGGGACGGTTCAAGAGACCCAGTACTTC. Its translation is CASGGTVQETQYF.

The sample holds a few counts of this clonotype. The J gene is TRBJ2-6, the V gene TRBV30, with no clear D. The ends were cut back, 2 bases at V and 0 bases at J, with 8 bases in the middle. This CDR3 spans 15 amino acids. Germline V gene lookup returns CDR1 GTSNPN and CDR2 SVGIG (reference sequence). CDR3 in DNA: TGTGCCTGGAGTTTAAGGCTCTCTGGGGCCAACGTCCTGACTTTC. Its protein is CAWSLRLSGANVLTF.

On this clonotype: A junction end diverges from the germline sequence, so it may reflect a read error. The chain uses TRBV12-3 or TRBV12-4 and TRBJ2-1; tentative D call: TRBD2 (6 bases). The J call is in doubt because the DNA end fits TRBJ2-7 better. The CDR3 consists of 15 residues. CDR3 loop: CAGSLKGLTYNEQYF. For the CDR3, the DNA is TGTGCCGGCAGTTTGAAGGGACTGACCTACAATGAGCAGTACTTC.

The V and J genes are TRBV19 and TRBJ2-1; D gene unclear. This CDR3 has 13 amino acids. The germline V gene encodes CDR1 LNHDA and CDR2 SQIVND (reference sequence). Trimming removed 3 bases from V and 9 bases from J, with 12 bases in between. CDR3 sequence reads: CASSILGSGEQFF. DNA for the CDR3: TGTGCCAGTAGTATCCTTGGTTCGGGTGAGCAGTTCTTC.